This T cell receptor beta chain was retrieved from a study of T cells in Graves' hyperthyroidism and ophthalmopathy. This clonotype showed up just a few times. Its target is unknown. Amplification yielded TCR beta CDR3 regions, with RNA transcripts as the source. The TCR CDR3 first-round RT-PCR relied on the HTBI primer set. One entry per CDR3 protein results from TCRdb running MiXCR on the multiplex PCR reads. The data show a few hundred thousand distinct CDR3 sequences, roughly a sixth seen once. The V end was cut by 4 bases, the J end by 5 bases, with 11 bases between. Germline loops: CDR1 SQVTM, CDR2 ANQGSEA. This CDR3 contains 12 residues. General study findings and limits: The model made its ophthalmopathy prediction, and onset followed a median approximately 6.5 months later.

Sequencing used blood. J is TRBJ1-2 and V is TRBV29-1; D gene unclear. The sequence was obtained from a woman aged 40 to 50 with Graves' ophthalmopathy. For the CDR3, the DNA is TGCAGCGTTGTGGAGGACTTTTATGGCTACACCTTC. Translated: CSVVEDFYGYTF.